This TCR beta chain was documented in a study of blood T cell repertoires in COVID-19. Background on the study: The United States, Italy and Spain provided the acute and convalescent COVID-19 samples. In each case, the material was cDNA or gDNA derived from T cells, B-cell-depleted T cells, or PBMCs.

Original data processing: Reference gene primer amplification gave estimated nucleated cell counts. The repertoire was sequenced with immunoSEQ multiplex PCR; TCRdb's copy has only in-frame clones and lacks some. Clone size and the V and J calls come from that table; the DNA yielded D and trimming. The table shows 60,000 to 90,000 clones, with 70% to 75% occurring only once. CDR3 length equals 13 residues. Per germline, CDR1 SGHRS and CDR2 YFSETQ. Trimming took off 4 bases at V and 8 bases at J, with 13 bases between the two ends. The receptor was derived from a man in his sixties with acute or convalescent COVID-19. The sample comprised peripheral blood. This chain joins TRBV5-1 and TRBJ2-1, with a possible D match to TRBD2 (6 bases). DNA of the CDR3: TGCGCCAGCAGCCCGGAGGGCGCGGATGAGCAGTTCTTC. Protein product: CASSPEGADEQFF.